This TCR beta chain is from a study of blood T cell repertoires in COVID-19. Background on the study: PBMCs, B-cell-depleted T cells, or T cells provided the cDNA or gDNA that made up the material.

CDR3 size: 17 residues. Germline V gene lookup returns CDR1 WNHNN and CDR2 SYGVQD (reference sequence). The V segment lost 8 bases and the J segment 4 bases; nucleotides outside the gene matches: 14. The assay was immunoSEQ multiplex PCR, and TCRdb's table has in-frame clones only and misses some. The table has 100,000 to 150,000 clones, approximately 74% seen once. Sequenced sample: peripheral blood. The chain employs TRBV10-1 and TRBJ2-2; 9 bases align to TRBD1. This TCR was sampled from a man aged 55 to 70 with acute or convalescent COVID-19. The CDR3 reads CASGWTGASLGTGELFF. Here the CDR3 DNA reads TGCGCCAGCGGATGGACAGGGGCCTCCTTGGGCACCGGGGAGCTGTTTTTT.